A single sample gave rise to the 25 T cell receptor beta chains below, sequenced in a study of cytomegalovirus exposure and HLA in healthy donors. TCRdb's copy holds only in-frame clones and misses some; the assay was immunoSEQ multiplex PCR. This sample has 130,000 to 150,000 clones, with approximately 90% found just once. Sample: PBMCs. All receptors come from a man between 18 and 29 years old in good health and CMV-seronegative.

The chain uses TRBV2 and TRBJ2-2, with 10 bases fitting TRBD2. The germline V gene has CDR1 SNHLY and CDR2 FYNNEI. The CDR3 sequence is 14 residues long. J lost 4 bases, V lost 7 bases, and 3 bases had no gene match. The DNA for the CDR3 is TGTGCCAGCAAGAGACTAGCGGGCACCGGGGAGCTGTTTTTT. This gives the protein CASKRLAGTGELFF.

For the CDR3, the DNA is TGCGCCAGCAGCCAAGCCCCAGGGAGGGATAACACTGAAGCTTTCTTT. It translates to CASSQAPGRDNTEAFF. J is TRBJ1-1 and V is TRBV4-1, with D possibly being TRBD1 (5 bases). The CDR3 spans 16 residues. V was clipped by 1 base and J by 2 bases, with 14 bases between them. Germline V gene data show CDR1 as MGHRA and CDR2 as YSYEKL.

The CDR3 DNA is TGTGCCAGCAGCACCAGACAGGAAACCTATGGCTACACCTTC. Translated, it gives CASSTRQETYGYTF. This rearrangement joins TRBV7-9 to TRBJ1-2, with D possibly TRBD1 on 6 matching bases. The CDR3 runs to 14 residues. Per germline, CDR1 SEHNR and CDR2 FQNEAQ (reference sequence). V dropped 5 bases and J dropped 4 bases, with 14 bases sitting between them.

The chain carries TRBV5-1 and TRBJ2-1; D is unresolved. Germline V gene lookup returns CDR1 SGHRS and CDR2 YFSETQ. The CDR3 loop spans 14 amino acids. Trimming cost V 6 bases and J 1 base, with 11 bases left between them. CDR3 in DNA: TGCGCCAGCAATGATTACTCGTCCTACAATGAGCAGTTCTTC. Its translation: CASNDYSSYNEQFF.

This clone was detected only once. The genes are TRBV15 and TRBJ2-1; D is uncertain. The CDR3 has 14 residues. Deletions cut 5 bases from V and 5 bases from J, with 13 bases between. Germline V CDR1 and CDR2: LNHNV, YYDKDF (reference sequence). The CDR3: CATSGENRNNEQFF. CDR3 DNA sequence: TGTGCCACCAGCGGCGAGAACAGAAACAATGAGCAGTTCTTC.

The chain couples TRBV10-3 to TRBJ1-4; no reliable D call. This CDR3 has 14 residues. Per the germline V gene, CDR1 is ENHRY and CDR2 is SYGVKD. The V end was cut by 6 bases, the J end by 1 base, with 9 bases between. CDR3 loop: CAIRAGGTNEKLFF. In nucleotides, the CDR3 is TGTGCCATCAGGGCCGGCGGAACTAATGAAAAACTGTTTTTT.

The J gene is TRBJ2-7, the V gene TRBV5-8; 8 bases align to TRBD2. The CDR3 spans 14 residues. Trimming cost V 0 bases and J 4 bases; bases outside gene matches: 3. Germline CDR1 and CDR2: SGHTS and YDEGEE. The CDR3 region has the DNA TGTGCCAGCAGCTTGGGACTAGCGCTTTACGAGCAGTACGTC. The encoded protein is CASSLGLALYEQYV.

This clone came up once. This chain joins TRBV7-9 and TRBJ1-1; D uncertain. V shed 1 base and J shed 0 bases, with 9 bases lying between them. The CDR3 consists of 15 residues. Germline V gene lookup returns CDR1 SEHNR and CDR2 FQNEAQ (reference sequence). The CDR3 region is CASSLVPGLNTEAFF. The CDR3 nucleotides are TGTGCCAGCAGCTTAGTCCCGGGGTTGAACACTGAAGCTTTCTTT.

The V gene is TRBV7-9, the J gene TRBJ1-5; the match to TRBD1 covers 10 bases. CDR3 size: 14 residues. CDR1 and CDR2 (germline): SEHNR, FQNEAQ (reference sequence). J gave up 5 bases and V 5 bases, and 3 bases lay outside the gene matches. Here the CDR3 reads CASSTGQGDQPQHF. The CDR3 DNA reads TGTGCCAGCAGCACCGGACAGGGGGATCAGCCCCAGCATTTT.

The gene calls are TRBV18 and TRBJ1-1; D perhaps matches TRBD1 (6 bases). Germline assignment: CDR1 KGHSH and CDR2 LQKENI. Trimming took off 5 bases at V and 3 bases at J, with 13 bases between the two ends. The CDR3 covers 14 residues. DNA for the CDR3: TGTGCCAGCTCAGCAGGGGATGCGGACACTGAAGCTTTCTTT. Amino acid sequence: CASSAGDADTEAFF.

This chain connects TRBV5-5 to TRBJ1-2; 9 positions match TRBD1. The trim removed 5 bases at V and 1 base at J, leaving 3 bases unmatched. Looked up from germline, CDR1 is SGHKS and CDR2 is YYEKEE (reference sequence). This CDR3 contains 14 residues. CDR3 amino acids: CASRRDRVNYGYTF. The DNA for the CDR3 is TGTGCCAGCAGACGGGACAGGGTTAACTATGGCTACACCTTC.

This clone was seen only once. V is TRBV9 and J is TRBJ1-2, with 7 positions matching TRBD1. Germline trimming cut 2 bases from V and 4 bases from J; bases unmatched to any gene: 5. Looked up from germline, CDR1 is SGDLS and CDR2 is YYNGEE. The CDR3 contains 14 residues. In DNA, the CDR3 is TGTGCCAGCAGCGTTGGGACAGCATCCTATGGCTACACCTTC. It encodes CASSVGTASYGYTF.

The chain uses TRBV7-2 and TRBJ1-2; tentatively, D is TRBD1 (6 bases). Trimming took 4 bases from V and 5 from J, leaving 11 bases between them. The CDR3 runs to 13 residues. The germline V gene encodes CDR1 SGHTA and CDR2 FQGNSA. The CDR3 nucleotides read TGTGCCAGCAGCTCCAGAAGGGGGTATGGCTACACCTTC. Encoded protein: CASSSRRGYGYTF.

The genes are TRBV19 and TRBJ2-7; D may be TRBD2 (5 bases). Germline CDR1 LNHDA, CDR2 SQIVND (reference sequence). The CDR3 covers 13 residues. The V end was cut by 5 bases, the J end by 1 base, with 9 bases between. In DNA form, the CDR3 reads TGTGCCAGTAGTCTCGGGATTTCCTACGAGCAGTACTTC. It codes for CASSLGISYEQYF.

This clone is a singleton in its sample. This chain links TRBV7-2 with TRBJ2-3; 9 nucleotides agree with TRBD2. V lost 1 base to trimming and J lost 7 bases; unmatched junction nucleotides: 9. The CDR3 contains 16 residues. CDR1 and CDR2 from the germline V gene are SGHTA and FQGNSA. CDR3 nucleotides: TGTGCCAGCAGCTTAGGGGCGGGAGGGCCTTCGAATACGCAGTATTTT. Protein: CASSLGAGGPSNTQYF.

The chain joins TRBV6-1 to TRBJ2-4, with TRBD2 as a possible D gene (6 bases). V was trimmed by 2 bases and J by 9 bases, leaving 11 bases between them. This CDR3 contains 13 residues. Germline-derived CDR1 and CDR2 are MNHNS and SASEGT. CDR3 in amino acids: CASSELPGGIQYF. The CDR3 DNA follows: TGTGCCAGCAGTGAACTGCCCGGGGGCATTCAGTACTTC.

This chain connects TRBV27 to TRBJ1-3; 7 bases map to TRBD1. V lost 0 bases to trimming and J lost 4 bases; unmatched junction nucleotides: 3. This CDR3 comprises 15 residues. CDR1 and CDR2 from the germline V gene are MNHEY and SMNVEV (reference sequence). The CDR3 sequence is CASSLSRDSGNTIYF. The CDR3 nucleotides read TGTGCCAGCAGTTTATCACGGGACAGCGGAAACACCATATATTTT.

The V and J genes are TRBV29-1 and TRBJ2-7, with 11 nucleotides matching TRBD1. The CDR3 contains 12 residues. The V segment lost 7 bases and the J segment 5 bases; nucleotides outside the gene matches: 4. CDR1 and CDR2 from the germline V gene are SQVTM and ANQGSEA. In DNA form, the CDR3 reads TGCAGCGGCTGGACAGGGGGCGACGAGCAGTACTTC. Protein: CSGWTGGDEQYF.

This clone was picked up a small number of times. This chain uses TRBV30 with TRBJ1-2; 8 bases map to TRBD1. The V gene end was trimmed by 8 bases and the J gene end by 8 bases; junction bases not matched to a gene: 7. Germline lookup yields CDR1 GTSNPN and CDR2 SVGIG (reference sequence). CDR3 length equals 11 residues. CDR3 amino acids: CAIQGVGGYTF. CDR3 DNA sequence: TGTGCCATACAGGGGGTGGGAGGCTACACCTTC.

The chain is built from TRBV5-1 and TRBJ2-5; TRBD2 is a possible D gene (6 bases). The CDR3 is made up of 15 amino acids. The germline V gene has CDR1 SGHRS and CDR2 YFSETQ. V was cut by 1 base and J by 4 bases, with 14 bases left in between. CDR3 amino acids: CASSLNPGVGETQYF. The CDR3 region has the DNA TGCGCCAGCAGCTTGAATCCGGGGGTAGGAGAGACCCAGTACTTC.

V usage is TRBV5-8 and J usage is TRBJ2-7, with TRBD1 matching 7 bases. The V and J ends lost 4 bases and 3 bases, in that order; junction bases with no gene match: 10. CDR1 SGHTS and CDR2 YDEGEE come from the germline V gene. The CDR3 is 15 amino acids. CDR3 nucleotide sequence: TGTGCCAGCAGCCCCCAGGGGGTGGTCGGCTACGAGCAGTACGTC. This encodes CASSPQGVVGYEQYV.

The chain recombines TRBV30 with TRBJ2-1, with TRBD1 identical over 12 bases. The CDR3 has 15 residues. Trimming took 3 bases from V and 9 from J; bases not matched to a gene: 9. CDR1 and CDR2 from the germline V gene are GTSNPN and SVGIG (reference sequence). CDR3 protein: CAWSSEGQGAAEQFF. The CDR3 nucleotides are TGTGCCTGGAGCTCCGAGGGACAGGGGGCGGCTGAGCAGTTCTTC. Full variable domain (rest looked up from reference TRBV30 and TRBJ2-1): SQTIHQWPATLVQPVGSPLSLECTVEGTSNPNLYWYRQAAGRGLQLLFYSVGIGQISSEVPQNLSASRPQDRQFILSSKKLLLSDSGFYLCAWSSEGQGAAEQFFGPGTRLTVL.

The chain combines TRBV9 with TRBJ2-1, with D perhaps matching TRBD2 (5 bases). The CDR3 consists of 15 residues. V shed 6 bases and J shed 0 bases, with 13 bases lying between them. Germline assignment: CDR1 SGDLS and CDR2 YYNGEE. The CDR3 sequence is CASTASPSSYNEQFF. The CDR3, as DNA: TGTGCCAGCACGGCTAGCCCGAGCTCCTACAATGAGCAGTTCTTC. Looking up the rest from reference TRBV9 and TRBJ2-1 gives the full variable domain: DSGVTQTPKHLITATGQRVTLRCSPRSGDLSVYWYQQSLDQGLQFLIQYYNGEERAKGNILERFSAQQFPDLHSELNLSSLELGDSALYFCASTASPSSYNEQFFGPGTRLTVL.

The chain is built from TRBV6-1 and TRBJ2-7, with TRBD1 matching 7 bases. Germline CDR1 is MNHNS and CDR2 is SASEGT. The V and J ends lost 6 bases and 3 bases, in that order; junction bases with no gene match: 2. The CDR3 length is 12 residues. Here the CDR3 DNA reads TGTGCCAGCAGGAACAGGGGCTACGAGCAGTACGTC. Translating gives CASRNRGYEQYV.

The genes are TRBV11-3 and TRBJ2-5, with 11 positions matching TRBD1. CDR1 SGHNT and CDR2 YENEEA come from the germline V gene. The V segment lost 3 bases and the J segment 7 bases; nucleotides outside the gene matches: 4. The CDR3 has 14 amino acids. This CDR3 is CASSFRGQGGTQYF. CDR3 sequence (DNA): TGTGCCAGCAGCTTCCGGGGACAGGGGGGGACCCAGTACTTC.